The present T cell receptor (beta chain) was sequenced within a study of blood T cell repertoires in COVID-19. For the study at large: Sites in the United States, Italy and Spain provided acute and convalescent COVID-19 samples.

As processed by the authors: Reference gene primer amplification yielded estimated nucleated cell counts. Libraries were prepared by immunoSEQ multiplex PCR; TCRdb keeps only in-frame clonotypes and omits some of them. The V and J calls and clone size were taken over from that table, and D and trimming were inferred from the DNA. The data contain 250,000 to 350,000 clones, 87% of them seen just once; the ten biggest clones take up about 2.3%. The CDR3 is made up of 19 amino acids. Germline lookup yields CDR1 PRHDT and CDR2 FYEKMQ (reference sequence). With 3 bases clipped from V and 3 bases from J, the junction kept 17 bases outside the gene matches.

The J gene is TRBJ2-3, the V gene TRBV13; the match to TRBD1 covers 8 bases. The source material was peripheral blood. This clonotype was obtained from a man aged 18 to 30 with active or convalescent COVID-19. CDR3 DNA sequence: TGTGCCAGCAGCTTCTCGGGGCTCGGAGACAGGGGCTCAACAGATACGCAGTATTTT. Translated: CASSFSGLGDRGSTDTQYF.